The clone carrying this T cell receptor (beta chain) turned up a few times. Trimming stripped 2 bases from V and 5 bases from J, with 9 bases between. The germline V gene has CDR1 LGHNA and CDR2 YNFKEQ. The CDR3 totals 13 residues. The data stem from a study of control samples from healthy donors and cancer patients. TCRdb's copy holds only in-frame clones and misses some; the assay was immunoSEQ multiplex PCR. The sample lists 110,000 or so clones, just under 90% occurring once. This chain uses TRBV4-2 with TRBJ1-1; no firm D call. Sequencing was done on a sample of blood. The receptor comes from a man aged 30-40 years in good health. The CDR3 DNA follows: TGTGCCAGCAGCCAACGCACCGGGACTGAAGCTTTCTTT. Its protein product is CASSQRTGTEAFF.